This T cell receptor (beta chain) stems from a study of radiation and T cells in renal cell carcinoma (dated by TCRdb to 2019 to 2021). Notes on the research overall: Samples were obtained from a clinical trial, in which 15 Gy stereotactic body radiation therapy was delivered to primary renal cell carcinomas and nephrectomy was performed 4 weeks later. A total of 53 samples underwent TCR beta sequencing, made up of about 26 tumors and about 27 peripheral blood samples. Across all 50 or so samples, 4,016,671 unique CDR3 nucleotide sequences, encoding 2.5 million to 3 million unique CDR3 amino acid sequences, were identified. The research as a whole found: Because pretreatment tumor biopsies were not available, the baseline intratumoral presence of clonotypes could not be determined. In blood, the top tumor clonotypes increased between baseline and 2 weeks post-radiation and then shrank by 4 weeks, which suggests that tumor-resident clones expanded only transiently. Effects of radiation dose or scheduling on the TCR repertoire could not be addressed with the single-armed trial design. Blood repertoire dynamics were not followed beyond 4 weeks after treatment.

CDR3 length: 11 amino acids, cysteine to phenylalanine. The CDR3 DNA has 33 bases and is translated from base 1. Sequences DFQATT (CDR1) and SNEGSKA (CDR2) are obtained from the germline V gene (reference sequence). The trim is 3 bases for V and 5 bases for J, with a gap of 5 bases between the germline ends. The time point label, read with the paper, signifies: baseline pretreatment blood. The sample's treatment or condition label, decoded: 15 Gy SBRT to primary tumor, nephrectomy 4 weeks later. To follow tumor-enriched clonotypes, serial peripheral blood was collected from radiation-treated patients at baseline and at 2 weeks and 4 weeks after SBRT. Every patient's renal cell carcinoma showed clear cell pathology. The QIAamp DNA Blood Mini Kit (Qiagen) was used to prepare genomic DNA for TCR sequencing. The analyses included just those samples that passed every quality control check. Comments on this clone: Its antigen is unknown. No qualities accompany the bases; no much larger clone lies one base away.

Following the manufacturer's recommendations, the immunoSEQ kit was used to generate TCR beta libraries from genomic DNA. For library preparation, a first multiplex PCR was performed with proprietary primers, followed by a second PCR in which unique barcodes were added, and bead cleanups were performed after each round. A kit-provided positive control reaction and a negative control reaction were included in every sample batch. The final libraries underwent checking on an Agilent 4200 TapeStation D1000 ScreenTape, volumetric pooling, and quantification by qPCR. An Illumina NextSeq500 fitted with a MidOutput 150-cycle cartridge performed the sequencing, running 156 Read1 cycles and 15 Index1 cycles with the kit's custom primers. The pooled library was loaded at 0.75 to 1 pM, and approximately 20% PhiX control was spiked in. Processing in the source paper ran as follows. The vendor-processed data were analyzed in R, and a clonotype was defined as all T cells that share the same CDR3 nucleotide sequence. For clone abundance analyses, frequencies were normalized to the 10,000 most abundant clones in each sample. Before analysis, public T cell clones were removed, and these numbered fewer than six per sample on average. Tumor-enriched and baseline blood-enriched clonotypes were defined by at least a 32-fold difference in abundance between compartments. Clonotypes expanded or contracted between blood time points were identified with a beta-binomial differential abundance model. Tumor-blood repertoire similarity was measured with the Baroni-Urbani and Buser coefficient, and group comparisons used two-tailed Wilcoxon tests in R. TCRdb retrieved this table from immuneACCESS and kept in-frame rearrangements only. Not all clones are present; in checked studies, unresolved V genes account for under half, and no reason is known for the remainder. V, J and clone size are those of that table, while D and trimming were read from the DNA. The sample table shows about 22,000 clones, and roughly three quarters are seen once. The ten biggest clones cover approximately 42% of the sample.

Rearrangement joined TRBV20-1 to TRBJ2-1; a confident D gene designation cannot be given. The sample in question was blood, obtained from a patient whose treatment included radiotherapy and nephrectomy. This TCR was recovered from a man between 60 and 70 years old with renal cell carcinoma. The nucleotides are TGCAGTGCTAGGGGAAACAATGAGCAGTTCTTC. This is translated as CSARGNNEQFF.